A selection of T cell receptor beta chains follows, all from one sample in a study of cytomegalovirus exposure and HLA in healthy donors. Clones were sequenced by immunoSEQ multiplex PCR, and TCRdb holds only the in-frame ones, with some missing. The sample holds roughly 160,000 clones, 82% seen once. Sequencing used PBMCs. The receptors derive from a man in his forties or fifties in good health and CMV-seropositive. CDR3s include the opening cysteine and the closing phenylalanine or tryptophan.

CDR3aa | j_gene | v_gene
CASSPGTGGYEQYF | TRBJ2-7 | TRBV27
CASSYSGAGAETQYF | TRBJ2-5 | TRBV6-5
CAISIEQGEMNTEAFF | TRBJ1-1 | TRBV10-3
CASSLRKPGQGATRYEQYF | TRBJ2-7 | TRBV21-1
CASSFRDSRHEQYF | TRBJ2-7 | TRBV5-1
CASSVREGQETQYF | TRBJ2-5 | TRBV9
CATAGGKNYGYTF | TRBJ1-2 | TRBV7-2
CASSQGSLGANVLTF | TRBJ2-6 | TRBV6-6
CASRRGGPLKNEQFF | TRBJ2-1 | TRBV10-1
CASSSTLAGVNTDTQYF | TRBJ2-3 | TRBV7-2
CAWSVAGGTEAFF | TRBJ1-1 | TRBV30
CASSLGGFHNEQFF | TRBJ2-1 | TRBV7-9
CASSQEEVRRVSGANVLTF | TRBJ2-6 | TRBV4-2
CASSRKGQNRFFPYNEQFF | TRBJ2-1 | TRBV7-2
CARSVGRGLGRREGKETQYF | TRBJ2-5 | TRBV5-3
CASSYIDRAQHF | TRBJ1-5 | TRBV6-6
CAGQVSYNSPLHF | TRBJ1-6 | TRBV6-1
CASSSPTGLGGYTF | TRBJ1-2 | TRBV27
CASSLAPQETQYF | TRBJ2-5 | TRBV16
CASSLSGTGPYEQYF | TRBJ2-7 | TRBV7-2
CASSSGQGRANYGYTF | TRBJ1-2 | TRBV6-6
CASSLGQGGEKLFF | TRBJ1-4 | TRBV5-1
CATSRDRAGGRETQYF | TRBJ2-5 | TRBV15
CASSWDRGNTEAFF | TRBJ1-1 | TRBV2
CASSKGGRSYEQYF | TRBJ2-7 | TRBV7-3
CASSPRRDSQETQYF | TRBJ2-5 | TRBV18
CSVDLAGGQYTGELFF | TRBJ2-2 | TRBV29-1
CASSFRGDLNQPQHF | TRBJ1-5 | TRBV27
CASSRDRGSTGELFF | TRBJ2-2 | TRBV5-1
CASSSYGTSGNTDTQYF | TRBJ2-3 | TRBV28
CASSLALAGGPGGFETQYF | TRBJ2-5 | TRBV5-6
CASSLWQGSYEQYF | TRBJ2-7 | TRBV5-1
CASSVRSGRPLSSYNEQFF | TRBJ2-1 | TRBV9
CASSQEWDRPRGEKLFF | TRBJ1-4 | TRBV4-3
CASRYARQGNNEQFF | TRBJ2-1 | TRBV5-1
CASSLSLGYTF | TRBJ1-2 | TRBV28
CASQGDRSNQPQHF | TRBJ1-5 | TRBV21-1
CSGRQGAGYNEQFF | TRBJ2-1 | TRBV29-1
CASSGTGNYGYTF | TRBJ1-2 | TRBV6-1
CASSSRTGGEMYEQYF | TRBJ2-7 | TRBV19
CASSLSLSGGADTQYF | TRBJ2-3 | TRBV28
CASRQGFKDEQYF | TRBJ2-7 | TRBV6-5
CASSQPPGGGYGYTF | TRBJ1-2 | TRBV6-5
CAISDRASGRPYNEQFF | TRBJ2-1 | TRBV10-3
CASSTPEGAFTGELFF | TRBJ2-2 | TRBV9
CASSYIGQRYGYTF | TRBJ1-2 | TRBV6-5
CASSLGDRGHTEAFF | TRBJ1-1 | TRBV5-1
CASSLRTGYSGANVLTF | TRBJ2-6 | TRBV21-1
CASSVDSSGAYNEQFF | TRBJ2-1 | TRBV5-1
CASSSLAGPYNEQFF | TRBJ2-1 | TRBV7-2
CASSPPGNYGYTF | TRBJ1-2 | TRBV28
CASSPPGTGGSPGELFF | TRBJ2-2 | TRBV9
CASSFRGGGVHEQFF | TRBJ2-1 | TRBV28
CASSRLAGVTYEQYF | TRBJ2-7 | TRBV7-9
CASSLTSVQETQYF | TRBJ2-5 | TRBV28
CSVYGGENYGYTF | TRBJ1-2 | TRBV29-1
CASSLVSRGGPDEQFF | TRBJ2-1 | TRBV7-8
CASMPGLAVGEQFF | TRBJ2-1 | TRBV6-5